Below are 10 T cell receptor beta chains sequenced from a single sample in a study of shared clonotypes between healthy human individuals. Libraries were prepared by immunoSEQ multiplex PCR; TCRdb keeps only in-frame clonotypes and omits some of them. The data hold about 710,000 clones, with around three quarters observed a single time. Material: memory CD4+ T cells sorted from blood. Subset indicated: CD45RA-negative fraction. These receptors were obtained from a woman aged 30 to 39 in good health.

This chain uses TRBV10-3 with TRBJ2-7; the match to TRBD2 covers 7 bases. Germline V CDR1 and CDR2: ENHRY, SYGVKD. The CDR3 sequence is 14 residues long. With 3 bases clipped from V and 3 bases from J, the junction kept 5 bases outside the gene matches. The CDR3 loop reads CAISEGGLGYEQYF. The DNA for the CDR3 is TGTGCCATCAGTGAAGGAGGACTAGGCTACGAGCAGTACTTC.

This clone appeared a single time. The chain has TRBV5-4 and TRBJ1-2; D is unclear. CDR3 length: 15 residues. Germline V lookup: CDR1 SGHNT, CDR2 YYREEE (reference sequence). V lost 0 bases, J lost 4 bases, and 13 bases lay in between. CDR3 residues: CASSLVPRAGYGYTF. As DNA, the CDR3 is TGTGCCAGCAGCTTGGTCCCAAGGGCGGGCTATGGCTACACCTTC.

This chain links TRBV18 with TRBJ2-7, with TRBD1 identical over 9 bases. The trim removed 3 bases at V and 3 bases at J, leaving 3 bases unmatched. This CDR3 has 14 amino acids. Looked up from germline, CDR1 is KGHSH and CDR2 is LQKENI. The CDR3 region has the DNA TGTGCCAGCTCACCGGTGACAGGGGGCTACGAGCAGTACTTC. This sequence encodes CASSPVTGGYEQYF. Drawing the rest from reference TRBV18 and TRBJ2-7, the complete variable domain is NAGVMQNPRHLVRRRGQEARLRCSPMKGHSHVYWYRQLPEEGLKFMVYLQKENIIDESGMPKERFSAEFPKEGPSILRIQQVVRGDSAAYFCASSPVTGGYEQYFGPGTRLTVT.

V gene TRBV18 combines with J gene TRBJ1-1; D possibly corresponds to TRBD1 (6 bases). The length of the CDR3 is 18 residues. V lost 3 bases and J 0 bases, leaving 20 bases between the germline ends. CDR1 KGHSH and CDR2 LQKENI come from the germline V gene. In DNA form, the CDR3 reads TGTGCCAGCTCACCGGGGGGCAGGGGCCTAATTATGAACACTGAAGCTTTCTTT. It codes for CASSPGGRGLIMNTEAFF.

The chain is built from TRBV28 and TRBJ2-7; D is unresolved. Trimming pared 6 bases from V and 3 bases from J, leaving 9 bases between. The germline V gene has CDR1 MDHEN and CDR2 SYDVKM. CDR3 size: 12 residues. The CDR3 region is CASSSLSYEQYF. The CDR3 coding sequence is TGTGCCAGCAGCTCTCTTAGCTACGAGCAGTACTTC. Combining the CDR3 with reference TRBV28 and TRBJ2-7 gives the whole variable domain DVKVTQSSRYLVKRTGEKVFLECVQDMDHENMFWYRQDPGLGLRLIYFSYDVKMKEKGDIPEGYSVSREKKERFSLILESASTNQTSMYLCASSSLSYEQYFGPGTRLTVT.

The J gene is TRBJ1-1, the V gene TRBV13; tentatively, D is TRBD1 (5 bases). The CDR3 is 16 amino acids. Trimming took 4 bases from V and 1 from J, leaving 16 bases between them. The germline V gene encodes CDR1 PRHDT and CDR2 FYEKMQ (reference sequence). The CDR3 DNA reads TGTGCCAGCAGCTCTTTGGATCGGGGGTCGAACACTGAAGCTTTCTTT. Encoded protein: CASSSLDRGSNTEAFF.

The chain combines TRBV2 with TRBJ1-5; perhaps TRBD1 as D (6 bases). The CDR3 covers 16 residues. CDR1 and CDR2 (germline): SNHLY, FYNNEI. Trimming took off 0 bases at V and 1 base at J, with 10 bases between the two ends. In DNA form, the CDR3 reads TGTGCCAGCAGTGAAGCCCTGACAGGAAGCAATCAGCCCCAGCATTTT. Translated, it gives CASSEALTGSNQPQHF. The whole variable domain, filled in from reference TRBV2 and TRBJ1-5, reads EPEVTQTPSHQVTQMGQEVILRCVPISNHLYFYWYRQILGQKVEFLVSFYNNEISEKSEIFDDQFSVERPDGSNFTLKIRSTKLEDSAMYFCASSEALTGSNQPQHFGDGTRLSIL.

CDR3 nucleotides: TGCGCCAGCAGCTTAAGGACAGGGGAAGACGAGACCCAGTACTTC. This encodes CASSLRTGEDETQYF. This sequence joins TRBV5-1 and TRBJ2-5; 9 bases fit TRBD1. J was trimmed by 5 bases and V by 2 bases; bases with no gene match: 7. The CDR3 covers 15 residues. Germline V lookup: CDR1 SGHRS, CDR2 YFSETQ.

The chain couples TRBV5-1 to TRBJ1-2, with 7 nucleotides matching TRBD1. Germline V CDR1 and CDR2: SGHRS, YFSETQ. CDR3 length equals 14 residues. Trimming at V came to 4 bases and at J to 2 bases, leaving 5 bases not matched to a gene. CDR3 DNA sequence: TGCGCCAGCAGCGTTACAGGGGAAAACTATGGCTACACCTTC. Protein: CASSVTGENYGYTF.

The V gene is TRBV27, the J gene TRBJ1-2, with D possibly matching TRBD1 (6 bases). CDR1 is MNHEY and CDR2 is SMNVEV in the germline V gene (reference sequence). This CDR3 spans 12 amino acids. The V end lost 5 bases, the J end lost 5 bases, and 9 bases lay between the germline ends. In DNA, the CDR3 is TGTGCCAGCAGTCCCCAGGGGTATGGCTACACCTTC. Its protein product is CASSPQGYGYTF.